The table lists the clone carrying this T cell receptor (beta chain) with many counts. These data come from a study of T-cell reconstitution after alpha-beta-depleted transplantation in children. Between the trimmed V and J ends, which lost 1 base and 4 bases, there was a span of 8 bases. The CDR3 runs 14 residues. Germline lookup yields CDR1 SGHTA and CDR2 FQGNSA. Preparation of the TCRbeta library was carried out with unique molecular identifiers. TCRdb reanalysed the PCR reads using MiXCR and keeps one entry per CDR3 protein. The sample includes around 8,800 distinct CDR3 sequences, 17% of them seen just once.

Material: PBMCs, mostly from graft donor cells, obtained 60 days after TCRalphabeta/CD19-depleted stem cell transplant. The V call is TRBV7-2, the J call TRBJ1-3, with unresolved D. This TCR derives from a girl under three years old who had a stem cell transplant for combined immunodeficiency, so the T cells may come from the graft donor. This CDR3 is CASSLGLSGNTIYF. In nucleotides, the CDR3 is TGTGCCAGCAGCTTAGGGCTGTCAGGAAACACCATATATTTT. Full variable domain (missing parts from reference TRBV7-2 and TRBJ1-3): GAGVSQSPSNKVTEKGKDVELRCDPISGHTALYWYRQSLGQGLEFLIYFQGNSAPDKSGLPSDRFSAERTGGSVSTLTIQRTQQEDSAVYLCASSLGLSGNTIYFGEGSWLTVV.